A single TCR beta chain is shown here with its context. The target antigen is unknown. This entry is derived from a study of OX40 agonist ivuxolimab in advanced cancers. Whole-study results and caveats: Individuals who were partial responders at 0.1-3.0 mg/kg had clonal expansion that ranked among the lowest. Within 6 weeks, CD4+ and CD8+ blood T cells expanded clonally at 0.1 to 3.0 mg/kg. Expanded peripheral T cell antigen specificity was not determined. Average numbers of expanded clones were greater in CD8+ T cells than in CD4+.

Germline V lookup: CDR1 SGHRS, CDR2 YFSETQ. V was cut by 4 bases and J by 4 bases, with 9 bases left in between. This CDR3 region has 13 residues. Libraries were prepared by immunoSEQ multiplex PCR; TCRdb keeps only in-frame clonotypes and omits some of them. The sample carries about 70,000 clones, roughly nine tenths recorded once. This receptor was identified in an adult with an advanced solid tumor such as melanoma, head and neck, liver or kidney cancer. Sequences were derived from CD4+ or CD8+ T cells sorted from blood, sampled in a trial of the OX40 agonist ivuxolimab. The chain uses TRBV5-1 and TRBJ1-5; D uncertain. The CDR3 nucleotides are TGCGCCAGCAGCACCGACCCGAATCAGCCCCAGCATTTT. Translation: CASSTDPNQPQHF.